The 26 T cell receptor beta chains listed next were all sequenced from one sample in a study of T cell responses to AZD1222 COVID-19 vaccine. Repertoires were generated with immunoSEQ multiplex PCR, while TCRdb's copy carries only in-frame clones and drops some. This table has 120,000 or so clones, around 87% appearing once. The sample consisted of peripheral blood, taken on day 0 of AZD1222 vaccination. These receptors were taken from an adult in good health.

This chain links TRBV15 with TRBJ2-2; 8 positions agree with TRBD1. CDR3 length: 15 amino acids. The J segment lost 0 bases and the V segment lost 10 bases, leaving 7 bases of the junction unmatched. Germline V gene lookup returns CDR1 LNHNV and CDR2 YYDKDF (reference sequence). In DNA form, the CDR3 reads TGTGCCATCGGACAGGGAGCCTCGAACACCGGGGAGCTGTTTTTT. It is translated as CAIGQGASNTGELFF.

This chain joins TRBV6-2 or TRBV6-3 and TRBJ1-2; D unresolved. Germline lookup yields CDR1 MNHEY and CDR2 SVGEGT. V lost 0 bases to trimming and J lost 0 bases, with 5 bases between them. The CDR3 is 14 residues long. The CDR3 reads CASSYSGPNYGYTF. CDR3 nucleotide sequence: TGTGCCAGCAGTTACTCAGGGCCTAACTATGGCTACACCTTC.

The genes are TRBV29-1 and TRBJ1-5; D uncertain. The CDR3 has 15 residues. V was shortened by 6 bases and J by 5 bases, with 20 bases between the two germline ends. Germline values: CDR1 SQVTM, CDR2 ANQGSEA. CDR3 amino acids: CSVQLDGTGDQPQHF. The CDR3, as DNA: TGCAGCGTCCAACTTGATGGAACCGGCGATCAGCCCCAGCATTTT.

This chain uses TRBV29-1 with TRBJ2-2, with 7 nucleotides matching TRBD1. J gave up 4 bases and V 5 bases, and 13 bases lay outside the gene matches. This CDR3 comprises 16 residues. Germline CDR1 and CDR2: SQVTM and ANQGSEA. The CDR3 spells CSVSWGGTVATGELFF. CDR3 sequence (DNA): TGCAGCGTTTCCTGGGGTGGGACAGTCGCCACCGGGGAGCTGTTTTTT.

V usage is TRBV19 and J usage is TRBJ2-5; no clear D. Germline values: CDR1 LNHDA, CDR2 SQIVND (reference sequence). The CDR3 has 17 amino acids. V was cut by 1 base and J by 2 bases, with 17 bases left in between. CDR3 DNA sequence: TGTGCCAGTAGTATAGGCCGGACCCGTAGTCAACAAGAGACCCAGTACTTC. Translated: CASSIGRTRSQQETQYF. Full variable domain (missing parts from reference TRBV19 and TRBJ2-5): DGGITQSPKYLFRKEGQNVTLSCEQNLNHDAMYWYRQDPGQGLRLIYYSQIVNDFQKGDIAEGYSVSREKKESFPLTVTSAQKNPTAFYLCASSIGRTRSQQETQYFGPGTRLLVL.

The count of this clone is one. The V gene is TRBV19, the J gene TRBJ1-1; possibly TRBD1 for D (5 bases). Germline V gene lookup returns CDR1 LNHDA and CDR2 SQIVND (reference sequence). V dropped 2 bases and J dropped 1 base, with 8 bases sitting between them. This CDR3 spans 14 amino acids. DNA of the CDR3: TGTGCCAGTAGTATAAGAGGGACGAACACTGAAGCTTTCTTT. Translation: CASSIRGTNTEAFF.

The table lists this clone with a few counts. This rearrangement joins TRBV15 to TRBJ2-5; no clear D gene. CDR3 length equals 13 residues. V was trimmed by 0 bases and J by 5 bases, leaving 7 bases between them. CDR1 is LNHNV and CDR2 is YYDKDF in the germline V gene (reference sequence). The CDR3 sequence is CATSRDRTETQYF. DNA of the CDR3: TGTGCCACCAGCAGAGATAGGACCGAGACCCAGTACTTC.

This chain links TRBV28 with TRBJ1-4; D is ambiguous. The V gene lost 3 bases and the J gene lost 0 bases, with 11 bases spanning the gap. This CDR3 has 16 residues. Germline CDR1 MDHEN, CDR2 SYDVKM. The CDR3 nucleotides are TGTGCCAGCAGTTTGCGCGCCTCTGCAACTAATGAAAAACTGTTTTTT. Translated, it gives CASSLRASATNEKLFF.

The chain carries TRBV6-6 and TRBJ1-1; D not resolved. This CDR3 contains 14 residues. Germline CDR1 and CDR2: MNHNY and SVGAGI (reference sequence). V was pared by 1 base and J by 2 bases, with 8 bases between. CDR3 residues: CASSYLTDNTEAFF. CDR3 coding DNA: TGTGCCAGCAGTTACTTGACGGATAACACTGAAGCTTTCTTT.

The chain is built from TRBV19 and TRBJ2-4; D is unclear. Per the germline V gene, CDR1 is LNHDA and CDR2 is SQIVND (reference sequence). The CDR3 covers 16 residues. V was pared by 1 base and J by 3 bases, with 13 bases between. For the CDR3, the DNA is TGTGCCAGTAGTATAGTTACGGGCCTAGGCAAAAACATTCAGTACTTC. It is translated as CASSIVTGLGKNIQYF.

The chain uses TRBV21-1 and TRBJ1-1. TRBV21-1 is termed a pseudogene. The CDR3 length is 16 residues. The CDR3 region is CASSKVEETENTEAFF. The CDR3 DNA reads TGTGCCAGCAGCAAAGTCGAGGAAACAGAGAACACTGAAGCTTTCTTT.

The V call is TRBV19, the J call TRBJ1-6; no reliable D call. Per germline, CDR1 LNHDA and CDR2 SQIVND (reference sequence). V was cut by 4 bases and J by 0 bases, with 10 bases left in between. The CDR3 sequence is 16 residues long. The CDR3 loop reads CASSTTASSYNSPLHF. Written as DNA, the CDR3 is TGTGCCAGTAGTACGACGGCTAGCTCCTATAATTCACCCCTCCACTTT.

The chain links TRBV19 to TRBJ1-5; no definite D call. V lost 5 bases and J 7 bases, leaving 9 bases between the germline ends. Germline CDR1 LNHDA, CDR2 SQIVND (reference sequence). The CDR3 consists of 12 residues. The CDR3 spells CASSPPEQPQHF. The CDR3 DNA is TGTGCCAGTAGTCCTCCCGAACAGCCCCAGCATTTT.

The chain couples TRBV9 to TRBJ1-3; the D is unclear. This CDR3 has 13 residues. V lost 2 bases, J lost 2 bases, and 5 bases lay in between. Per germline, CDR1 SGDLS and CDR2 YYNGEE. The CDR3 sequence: CASSVRAGNTIYF. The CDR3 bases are TGTGCCAGCAGCGTCCGAGCTGGAAACACCATATATTTT.

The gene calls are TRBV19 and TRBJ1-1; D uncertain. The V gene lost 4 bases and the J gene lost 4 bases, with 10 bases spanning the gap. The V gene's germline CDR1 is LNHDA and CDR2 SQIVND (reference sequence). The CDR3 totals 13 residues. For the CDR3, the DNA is TGTGCCAGTAGTACTAGACGGAGCACTGAAGCTTTCTTT. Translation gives CASSTRRSTEAFF.

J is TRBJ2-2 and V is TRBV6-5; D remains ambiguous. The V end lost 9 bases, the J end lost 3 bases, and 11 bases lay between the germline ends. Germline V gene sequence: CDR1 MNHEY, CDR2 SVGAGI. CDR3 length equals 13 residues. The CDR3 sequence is CARWAGDTGELFF. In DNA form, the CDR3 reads TGTGCCAGGTGGGCAGGTGACACCGGGGAGCTGTTTTTT.

The CDR3: CASSFGDGATNEKLFF. CDR3 DNA sequence: TGTGCCAGCAGCTTCGGGGACGGTGCAACTAATGAAAAACTGTTTTTT. The chain links TRBV5-5 to TRBJ1-4; tentative D call: TRBD1 (5 bases). The V end lost 2 bases, the J end lost 0 bases, and 11 bases lay between the germline ends. Germline values: CDR1 SGHKS, CDR2 YYEKEE (reference sequence). The CDR3 runs 16 residues.

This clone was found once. CDR3 sequence: CASSVPGSGANVLTF. CDR3 in DNA: TGTGCCAGCAGCGTACCGGGGTCTGGGGCCAACGTCCTGACTTTC. The V gene is TRBV9, the J gene TRBJ2-6; perhaps TRBD2 as D (5 bases). The germline V gene has CDR1 SGDLS and CDR2 YYNGEE. The CDR3 loop spans 15 amino acids. V shed 1 base and J shed 1 base, with 6 bases lying between them.

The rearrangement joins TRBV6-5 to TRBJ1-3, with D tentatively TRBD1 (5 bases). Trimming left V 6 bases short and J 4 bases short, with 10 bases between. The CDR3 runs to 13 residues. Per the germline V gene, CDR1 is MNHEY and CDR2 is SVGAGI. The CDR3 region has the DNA TGTGCCAGCAGGGCGGGGCAAGGAAACACCATATATTTT. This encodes CASRAGQGNTIYF.

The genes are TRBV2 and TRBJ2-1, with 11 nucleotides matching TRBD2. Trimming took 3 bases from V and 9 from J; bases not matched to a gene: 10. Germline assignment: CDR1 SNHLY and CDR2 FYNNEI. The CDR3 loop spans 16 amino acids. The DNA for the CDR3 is TGTGCCAGCAGTGATAGAGGTAGCGGGGGGGCCCGTGAGCAGTTCTTC. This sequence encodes CASSDRGSGGAREQFF.

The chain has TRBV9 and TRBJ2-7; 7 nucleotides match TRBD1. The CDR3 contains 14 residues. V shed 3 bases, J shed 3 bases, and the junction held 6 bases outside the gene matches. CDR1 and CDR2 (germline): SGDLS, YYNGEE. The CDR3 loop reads CASSGQGDGYEQYF. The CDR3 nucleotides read TGTGCCAGCAGCGGACAGGGAGATGGCTACGAGCAGTACTTC.

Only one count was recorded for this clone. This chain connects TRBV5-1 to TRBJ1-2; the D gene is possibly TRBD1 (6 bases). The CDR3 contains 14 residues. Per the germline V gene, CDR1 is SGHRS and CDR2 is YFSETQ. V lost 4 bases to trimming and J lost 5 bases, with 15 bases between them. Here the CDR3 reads CASSGDRLGYGYTF. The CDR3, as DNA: TGCGCCAGCAGCGGAGACAGGCTGGGGTATGGCTACACCTTC.

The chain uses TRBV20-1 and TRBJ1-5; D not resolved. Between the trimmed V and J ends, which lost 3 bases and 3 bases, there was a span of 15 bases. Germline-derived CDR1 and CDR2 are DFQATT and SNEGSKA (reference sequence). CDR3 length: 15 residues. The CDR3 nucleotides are TGCAGTGCTAGTGACTCCCGGGTCCCCAATCAGCCCCAGCATTTT. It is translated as CSASDSRVPNQPQHF.

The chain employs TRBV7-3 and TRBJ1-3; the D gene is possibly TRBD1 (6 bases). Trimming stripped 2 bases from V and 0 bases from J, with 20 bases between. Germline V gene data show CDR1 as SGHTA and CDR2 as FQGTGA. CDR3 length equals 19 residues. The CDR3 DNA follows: TGTGCCAGCAGCTTACCCCGACAGGCAATTCTTTTCTCTGGAAACACCATATATTTT. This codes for CASSLPRQAILFSGNTIYF. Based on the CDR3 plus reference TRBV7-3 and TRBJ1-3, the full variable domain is GAGVSQTPSNKVTEKGKYVELRCDPISGHTALYWYRQSLGQGPEFLIYFQGTGAADDSGLPNDRFFAVRPEGSVSTLKIQRTERGDSAVYLCASSLPRQAILFSGNTIYFGEGSWLTVV.

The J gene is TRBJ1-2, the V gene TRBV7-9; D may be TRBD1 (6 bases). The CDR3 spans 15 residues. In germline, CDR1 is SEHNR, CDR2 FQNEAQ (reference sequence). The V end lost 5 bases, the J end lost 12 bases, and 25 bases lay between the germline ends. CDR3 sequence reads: CASSLGSAGVAENTF. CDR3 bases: TGTGCCAGCAGCCTCGGATCCGCAGGGGTCGCTGAAAACACCTTC.

The chain's CDR3 is CASSQAGEGPNEKLFF. The CDR3, as DNA: TGTGCCAGCAGCCAAGCGGGGGAGGGCCCTAATGAAAAACTGTTTTTT. This chain uses TRBV3-1 (or the pseudogene TRBV3-2) with TRBJ1-4; possible D gene TRBD1, 5 bases. This CDR3 is 16 amino acids long. The germline CDR1 and CDR2 sequences are LGHDT and YNNKEL (reference sequence). V lost 1 base and J lost 3, with 12 bases in between.